The 5 T cell receptor beta chains below were found in one sample sequenced in a study of technical replicates of blood from a few donors (dated by TCRdb to between 2016 and 2019). The library was produced with the immunoSEQ multiplex PCR assay. The clones in this table, taken by TCRdb from immuneACCESS, are in-frame only. Not every clone is retained; where verified, under half of the shortfall comes from an unresolved V gene, and the cause of the rest is unknown. Here the sample has around 80,000 clones; 70% to 90% occur a single time. The top ten clonotypes cover 0.35% to 0.45% of the sample. Material: T cells isolated from PBMCs. These receptor sequences come from a human donor in good health.

V is TRBV7-9 and J is TRBJ2-3; 8 bases line up with TRBD2. The germline V gene has CDR1 SEHNR and CDR2 FQNEAQ (reference sequence). Trimming at V came to 5 bases and at J to 3 bases, leaving 7 bases not matched to a gene. This CDR3 region has 15 residues. CDR3 sequence (DNA): TGTGCCAGCAGCCCCCGGAGCGGGAGAACAGATACGCAGTATTTT. This translates into CASSPRSGRTDTQYF.

The chain carries TRBV5-4 and TRBJ1-1; 7 bases align to TRBD1. Germline values: CDR1 SGHNT, CDR2 YYREEE (reference sequence). Trimming took 3 bases from V and 3 from J; bases not matched to a gene: 8. This CDR3 comprises 15 residues. The DNA for the CDR3 is TGTGCCAGCAGCTCAAAAGGGGGCTCTGACACTGAAGCTTTCTTT. Translated, it gives CASSSKGGSDTEAFF.

This chain joins TRBV19 and TRBJ2-1; TRBD1 agrees at 10 bases. V trimming: 2 bases; J trimming: 8 bases; junction bases outside the gene matches: 6. The CDR3 has 15 amino acids. The germline gives CDR1 LNHDA, CDR2 SQIVND (reference sequence). CDR3 coding DNA: TGTGCCAGTAGTATACACGGACAGGGGGTCTATGAGCAGTTCTTC. Translated: CASSIHGQGVYEQFF.

This clone was seen once. This chain links TRBV19 with TRBJ1-2; D might be TRBD1 (5 bases). The CDR3 has 15 amino acids. The V end lost 7 bases, the J end lost 4 bases, and 19 bases lay between the germline ends. The germline CDR1 and CDR2 sequences are LNHDA and SQIVND (reference sequence). The CDR3 loop reads CASTPRDREIYGYTF. The DNA of the CDR3 is TGTGCCAGTACTCCTAGAGACAGAGAAATCTATGGCTACACCTTC.

This clone has only a few counts. The J gene is TRBJ1-1, the V gene TRBV6-1; D unresolved. The CDR3 is 13 residues long. Trimming removed 7 bases at V and 1 base at J, with 10 bases between. The germline CDR1 and CDR2 sequences are MNHNS and SASEGT. The CDR3 DNA is TGTGCCAGCATGGTAAACTGGAACACTGAAGCTTTCTTT. It is translated as CASMVNWNTEAFF.